One and the same sample provided the 13 T cell receptor beta chains below, sequenced in a study of PD-L1 blockade in urothelial cancer. Repertoires were generated with immunoSEQ multiplex PCR, while TCRdb's copy carries only in-frame clones and drops some. The table shows roughly 46,000 clones, with about 85% occurring only once. The time point was: peripheral blood 6 weeks after treatment start. The sequenced sample was PBMCs, obtained around atezolizumab (anti-PD-L1) treatment. Receptors originate from a man between 50 and 59 years old with urothelial cancer.

The chain uses TRBV9 and TRBJ1-5, with D unclear. The CDR3 has 13 amino acids. The germline CDR1 and CDR2 sequences are SGDLS and YYNGEE. Trimming left V 3 bases short and J 3 bases short, with 7 bases between. CDR3 loop: CASSADTNQPQHF. The CDR3 region has the DNA TGTGCCAGCAGCGCAGACACCAATCAGCCCCAGCATTTT.

This sequence joins TRBV29-1 and TRBJ2-4; D is perhaps TRBD1 (5 bases). The CDR3 is 15 residues long. Trimming left V 2 bases short and J 5 bases short, with 16 bases between. CDR1 is SQVTM and CDR2 is ANQGSEA in the germline V gene. The CDR3 nucleotides are TGCAGCGTTGAACCCGGACAAAGGGGCCAAAACATTCAGTACTTC. It specifies CSVEPGQRGQNIQYF.

The genes are TRBV5-6 and TRBJ2-3; TRBD2 is a possible D gene (5 bases). The CDR3 spans 18 residues. The V end was cut by 3 bases, the J end by 0 bases, with 20 bases between. Germline V lookup: CDR1 SGHDT, CDR2 YYEEEE. DNA for the CDR3: TGTGCCAGCAGCTCTGGAGGCCCCACGTCCCCTAGCACAGATACGCAGTATTTT. Residues: CASSSGGPTSPSTDTQYF.

In nucleotides, the CDR3 is TGTGCCAGCAGCCACCATCTAGCGTGGGAGCAGTACTTC. Translating gives CASSHHLAWEQYF. V usage is TRBV7-2 and J usage is TRBJ2-7; D may be TRBD2 (6 bases). V was clipped by 5 bases and J by 7 bases, with 15 bases between them. Germline V gene lookup returns CDR1 SGHTA and CDR2 FQGNSA. This CDR3 is built from 13 residues.

The J gene is TRBJ1-4, the V gene TRBV15; D is perhaps TRBD1 (6 bases). V was trimmed by 0 bases and J by 5 bases, leaving 10 bases between them. Germline V gene lookup returns CDR1 LNHNV and CDR2 YYDKDF (reference sequence). CDR3 length: 15 amino acids. CDR3 sequence (DNA): TGTGCCACCAGCAGAGAAGGACAGCCGAATGAAAAACTGTTTTTT. As protein: CATSREGQPNEKLFF.

The chain recombines TRBV7-2 with TRBJ1-1; D not certain. The CDR3 has 15 residues. Germline V lookup: CDR1 SGHTA, CDR2 FQGNSA. V lost 3 bases, J lost 0 bases, and 11 bases lay in between. The CDR3 bases are TGTGCCAGCAGCTTTGGCATGCGGCTGAACACTGAAGCTTTCTTT. This gives the protein CASSFGMRLNTEAFF.

This clone occurred once. The rearrangement links TRBV29-1 to TRBJ2-7; TRBD1 matches 9 bases. After removal of 6 bases from V and 2 bases from J, the junction contained 2 bases not matched to a gene. CDR1 SQVTM and CDR2 ANQGSEA come from the germline V gene. The CDR3 sequence is 12 residues long. The CDR3 reads CSVYRGPYEQYF. The DNA for the CDR3 is TGCAGCGTATACAGGGGGCCCTACGAGCAGTACTTC.

The chain combines TRBV7-9 with TRBJ2-5; D is unresolved. Germline lookup yields CDR1 SEHNR and CDR2 FQNEAQ (reference sequence). V was trimmed by 2 bases and J by 2 bases, leaving 12 bases between them. The CDR3 consists of 15 residues. As DNA, the CDR3 is TGTGCCAGCAGCTTACAGATAGCCACACAAGAGACCCAGTACTTC. Translation: CASSLQIATQETQYF. Variable domain in full (rest from reference TRBV7-9 and TRBJ2-5): DTGVSQNPRHKITKRGQNVTFRCDPISEHNRLYWYRQTLGQGPEFLTYFQNEAQLEKSRLLSDRFSAERPKGSFSTLEIQRTEQGDSAMYLCASSLQIATQETQYFGPGTRLLVL.

The V and J genes are TRBV11-3 and TRBJ2-5; the D gene is possibly TRBD2 (6 bases). Looked up from germline, CDR1 is SGHNT and CDR2 is YENEEA. V shed 6 bases and J shed 10 bases, with 15 bases lying between them. This CDR3 region has 12 residues. This CDR3 is CASSMYGGDQYF. The CDR3 coding sequence is TGTGCCAGCAGTATGTACGGCGGGGACCAGTACTTC. Full variable domain (remainder filled in from reference TRBV11-3 and TRBJ2-5): EAGVVQSPRYKIIEKKQPVAFWCNPISGHNTLYWYLQNLGQGPELLIRYENEEAVDDSQLPKDRFSAERLKGVDSTLKIQPAELGDSAVYLCASSMYGGDQYFGPGTRLLVL.

The rearrangement joins TRBV7-9 to TRBJ1-1; D remains ambiguous. Germline V CDR1 and CDR2: SEHNR, FQNEAQ (reference sequence). This CDR3 is 12 amino acids long. The V end was cut by 2 bases, the J end by 2 bases, with 3 bases between. DNA for the CDR3: TGTGCCAGCAGCTTAACTAACACTGAAGCTTTCTTT. Amino acid sequence: CASSLTNTEAFF.

The V gene is TRBV11-1, the J gene TRBJ2-4; 7 nucleotides align to TRBD1. This CDR3 has 15 amino acids. The germline gives CDR1 SGHAT, CDR2 FQDESV (reference sequence). With 2 bases clipped from V and 7 bases from J, the junction kept 8 bases outside the gene matches. CDR3 sequence: CASSLSRGRWNIQYF. CDR3 coding DNA: TGTGCCAGCAGCTTATCCAGGGGGAGATGGAACATTCAGTACTTC.

This clone was picked up a small number of times. V is TRBV7-9 and J is TRBJ1-2; a weak D match, TRBD1 (5 bases). Germline CDR1 SEHNR, CDR2 FQNEAQ (reference sequence). The V gene lost 5 bases and the J gene lost 2 bases, with 12 bases spanning the gap. The CDR3 loop spans 14 amino acids. The CDR3 DNA follows: TGTGCCAGCAGCCCTGACAGCGACAACTATGGCTACACCTTC. Its translation is CASSPDSDNYGYTF.

This clone was detected only a few times. The chain has TRBV5-1 and TRBJ2-5; possibly TRBD1 for D (5 bases). The CDR3 covers 15 residues. With 0 bases removed from V and 2 bases from J, the gap between germline ends came to 11 bases. Germline V CDR1 and CDR2: SGHRS, YFSETQ. The CDR3 DNA is TGCGCCAGCAGCTTGGTGTGGGGCATTCAAGAGACCCAGTACTTC. Protein sequence: CASSLVWGIQETQYF.